Sequencing of this T cell receptor (beta chain) was carried out in a study of graft-versus-host responses after intestinal transplantation. About the research overall: Each recipient received a multivisceral, liver-intestinal, or isolated intestinal graft. Recipients across the board were started on anti-thymocyte globulin induction, then kept on tacrolimus and steroids for around three years. Whole-study results and caveats: Patients who carried graft-donor T cell macrochimerism also had high graft-versus-host to host-versus-graft clonal ratios in their allografts. Marrow from the recipient contained GvH clones, some of which had appeared first in ileum or blood.

This table comes from immunoSEQ multiplex PCR, and its TCRdb copy is limited to in-frame clones, with some not included. This sample carries approximately 54,000 clones, roughly nine tenths of them seen once, and the ten largest clones take less than 6%. Note on this clone: Its cognate antigen is unknown.

The sample here was PBMCs, taken roughly 660 days after intestinal transplant. This clonotype was obtained from a human patient who received an intestinal transplant, so some T cells may come from the graft donor.

CDR3 residues: CASSGGAAEQYF. The CDR3 DNA reads TGTGCCAGCAGCGGGGGGGCCGCGGAGCAGTACTTC. This chain connects TRBV5-6 to TRBJ2-7; possibly TRBD2 for D (7 bases). The V gene's germline CDR1 is SGHDT and CDR2 YYEEEE. The V and J ends lost 4 bases and 7 bases respectively, with 12 bases between them. The CDR3 is made up of 12 amino acids.